These 21 T cell receptor beta chains originate from one sample sequenced in a study of CD8 T cells in ankylosing spondylitis. In TCRdb, the 5' RACE reads were re-called with MiXCR into one record per CDR3 protein. The table lists roughly 150,000 distinct CDR3 sequences, around a third of them singletons. The sequenced material came from synovial fluid, either unsorted or a sorted T cell fraction (not recorded which). The receptors shown here come from a male donor with ankylosing spondylitis.

The chain employs TRBV7-6 and TRBJ2-1; D might be TRBD1 or TRBD2, each matching 5 bases. The CDR3 totals 14 residues. Germline V CDR1 and CDR2: SGHVS, FNYEAQ. The germline V and J ends were trimmed by 5 bases and 6 bases, with 14 bases remaining between them. The CDR3 loop reads CASSRGTPSNEQFF. The CDR3 nucleotides are TGTGCCAGCAGCCGAGGGACCCCCTCCAATGAGCAGTTCTTC.

This rearrangement joins TRBV4-2 to TRBJ2-3; 10 nucleotides align to TRBD2. This CDR3 is 17 amino acids long. With 0 bases clipped from V and 6 bases from J, the junction kept 9 bases outside the gene matches. Germline loops: CDR1 LGHNA, CDR2 YNFKEQ. The CDR3 bases are TGTGCCAGCAGCCAAGATAGAGCGGGGGGGCCTTGGGATACGCAGTATTTT. As protein: CASSQDRAGGPWDTQYF.

This clonotype has just a few counts. This chain uses TRBV11-2 with TRBJ2-4; D is uncertain. This CDR3 is built from 12 residues. Germline CDR1 reads SGHAT; CDR2 reads FQNNGV. Trimming shortened V by 1 base and J by 7 bases, and 5 bases separated the two germline ends. The chain's CDR3 is CASSLVGNIQYF. DNA for the CDR3: TGTGCCAGCAGCTTAGTCGGGAACATTCAGTACTTC.

This clonotype was observed a few times. The rearrangement links TRBV20-1 to TRBJ2-7, with D unresolved. The CDR3 has 13 residues. CDR1 is DFQATT, CDR2 SNEGSKA, per germline (reference sequence). V was clipped by 1 base and J by 5 bases, with 12 bases between them. CDR3 region: CSARAKFGDEQYF. CDR3 nucleotide sequence: TGCAGTGCTAGAGCTAAGTTCGGCGACGAGCAGTACTTC.

This clonotype was counted at least ten times. V is TRBV7-8 and J is TRBJ2-3; no firm D call. Germline lookup yields CDR1 SGHVS and CDR2 FQNEAQ. The CDR3 is 13 amino acids. V shed 3 bases and J shed 0 bases, with 4 bases lying between them. DNA for the CDR3: TGTGCCAGCAGCTTCTTGAGCACAGATACGCAGTATTTT. It translates to CASSFLSTDTQYF.

The chain carries TRBV7-9 and TRBJ1-5, with 7 positions matching TRBD1. The CDR3 sequence is 15 residues long. The J segment lost 0 bases and the V segment lost 4 bases, leaving 3 bases of the junction unmatched. Germline V gene sequence: CDR1 SEHNR, CDR2 FQNEAQ (reference sequence). The CDR3 sequence is CASSSGQVSNQPQHF. The CDR3 nucleotides read TGTGCCAGCAGCTCAGGACAGGTTAGCAATCAGCCCCAGCATTTT.

This sequence joins TRBV19 and TRBJ2-1, with TRBD2 identical over 15 bases. The germline V gene has CDR1 LNHDA and CDR2 SQIVND (reference sequence). This CDR3 has 16 residues. V dropped 4 bases and J dropped 8; count of bases not matched to a gene: 6. The CDR3 region is CASSTGTSGGRHEQFF. In DNA, the CDR3 is TGTGCCAGTAGTACCGGGACTAGCGGGGGGCGCCATGAGCAGTTCTTC.

The V gene is TRBV24-1, the J gene TRBJ2-1; 12 positions match TRBD2. Per the germline V gene, CDR1 is KGHDR and CDR2 is SFDVKD. The V gene end was trimmed by 2 bases and the J gene end by 6 bases; junction bases not matched to a gene: 4. The CDR3 has 16 amino acids. The CDR3 coding sequence is TGTGCCACCAGTGATTCGAGGACTAGCGGGATCAATGAGCAGTTCTTC. Protein product: CATSDSRTSGINEQFF.

CDR3 coding DNA: TGTGCCATCAGCCCCGTAGAACTAGCGCAGTATTTT. Protein product: CAISPVELAQYF. The chain carries TRBV10-3 and TRBJ2-3; tentative D call: TRBD2 (5 bases). The V gene's germline CDR1 is ENHRY and CDR2 SYGVKD. With 6 bases removed from V and 10 bases from J, the gap between germline ends came to 14 bases. The CDR3 has 12 amino acids.

The V call is TRBV6-2 or TRBV6-3, the J call TRBJ2-5; 10 nucleotides match TRBD2. CDR3 length: 15 amino acids. With V trimmed by 5 bases and J by 2 bases, 5 bases remained unmatched. Germline V lookup: CDR1 MNHEY, CDR2 SVGEGT. The CDR3 protein is CASSRPLAGQETQYF. For the CDR3, the DNA is TGTGCCAGCAGTCGCCCACTAGCGGGACAAGAGACCCAGTACTTC.

As to this clonotype: Given a much more abundant clone one base away, this may be a read error. CDR3 loop: CASRWTGRCTEAFF. The CDR3 DNA reads as TGTGCCAGCAGGTGGACAGGGAGGTGCACTGAAGCTTTCTTT. This chain joins TRBV7-2 and TRBJ1-1; TRBD1 agrees at 8 bases. The trim removed 6 bases at V and 4 bases at J, leaving 7 bases unmatched. The CDR3 is 14 residues long. Looked up from germline, CDR1 is SGHTA and CDR2 is FQGNSA.

V and J are TRBV20-1 and TRBJ1-4; no clear D. This CDR3 is 13 amino acids long. Trimming took off 2 bases at V and 0 bases at J, with 4 bases between the two ends. Germline values: CDR1 DFQATT, CDR2 SNEGSKA (reference sequence). CDR3: CSARSATNEKLFF. As DNA, the CDR3 is TGCAGTGCTAGAAGTGCAACTAATGAAAAACTGTTTTTT.

This chain links TRBV20-1 with TRBJ1-1, with TRBD1 as a possible D gene (5 bases). Germline lookup yields CDR1 DFQATT and CDR2 SNEGSKA (reference sequence). Trimming shortened V by 2 bases and J by 2 bases, and 9 bases separated the two germline ends. There are 13 residues in the CDR3. The chain's CDR3 is CSARNQGNTEAFF. CDR3 DNA: TGCAGTGCTAGAAATCAGGGTAACACTGAAGCTTTCTTT.

This chain uses TRBV18 with TRBJ1-1, with D tentatively TRBD1 (5 bases). V was trimmed by 4 bases and J by 8 bases, leaving 11 bases between them. The length of the CDR3 is 12 residues. Germline CDR1 and CDR2: KGHSH and LQKENI. The CDR3 DNA reads as TGTGCCAGCTCACTCCAACAGGCAGAAGCTTTCTTT. As protein: CASSLQQAEAFF. Combining the CDR3 with reference TRBV18 and TRBJ1-1 gives the whole variable domain NAGVMQNPRHLVRRRGQEARLRCSPMKGHSHVYWYRQLPEEGLKFMVYLQKENIIDESGMPKERFSAEFPKEGPSILRIQQVVRGDSAAYFCASSLQQAEAFFGQGTRLTVV.

The chain employs TRBV7-2 and TRBJ1-6; D call uncertain. Germline CDR1 is SGHTA and CDR2 is FQGNSA. The CDR3 spans 14 residues. V gave up 5 bases and J gave up 9 bases, with 14 bases separating them. CDR3 nucleotides: TGTGCCAGCAGCGCCCAGATTTTAGTTTCACCCCTCCACTTT. Translation gives CASSAQILVSPLHF.

The rearrangement uses TRBV5-1 and TRBJ2-3; the match to TRBD2 covers 8 bases. CDR1 SGHRS and CDR2 YFSETQ come from the germline V gene. This CDR3 has 14 amino acids. V dropped 4 bases and J dropped 2; count of bases not matched to a gene: 3. CDR3 bases: TGCGCCAGCAGCAGCGGGGGACTCACAGATACGCAGTATTTT. It codes for CASSSGGLTDTQYF.

This clonotype was observed a few times. The V and J genes are TRBV25-1 and TRBJ2-7, with D possibly matching TRBD2 (7 bases). Germline lookup yields CDR1 MGHDK and CDR2 SYGVNS. V shed 1 base and J shed 1 base, with 14 bases lying between them. This CDR3 region has 16 residues. The CDR3 bases are TGTGCCAGCAGTGAATGGGCCGGGGGGCCTTCCTACGAGCAGTACTTC. Residues: CASSEWAGGPSYEQYF.

This clonotype appeared a few times. Here the CDR3 DNA reads TGCAGCGTTGAGCCGGCGGGTAACCAAGAGACCCAGTACTTC. It specifies CSVEPAGNQETQYF. V usage is TRBV29-1 and J usage is TRBJ2-5, with TRBD2 as a possible D gene (5 bases). CDR1 and CDR2 from the germline V gene are SQVTM and ANQGSEA. Between the trimmed V and J ends, which lost 3 bases and 0 bases, there was a span of 11 bases. The CDR3 length is 14 residues.

V usage is TRBV5-1 and J usage is TRBJ2-1; possibly TRBD1 for D (6 bases). Germline CDR1 SGHRS, CDR2 YFSETQ. Trimming shortened V by 1 base and J by 8 bases, and 16 bases separated the two germline ends. The CDR3 sequence is 15 residues long. The CDR3 DNA is TGCGCCAGCAGCTTGTTTGCCAGGGGTCACGATGAGCAGTTCTTC. Protein sequence: CASSLFARGHDEQFF.

The chain links TRBV7-8 to TRBJ2-7; D ambiguous. V lost 1 base and J 3 bases, leaving 7 bases between the germline ends. Germline V gene data show CDR1 as SGHVS and CDR2 as FQNEAQ. The CDR3 has 13 residues. The CDR3: CASSLDTLYEQYF. In DNA form, the CDR3 reads TGTGCCAGCAGCTTAGACACTCTCTACGAGCAGTACTTC. The full variable domain, with the rest looked up from reference TRBV7-8 and TRBJ2-7, is GAGVSQSPRYKVAKRGQDVALRCDPISGHVSLFWYQQALGQGPEFLTYFQNEAQLDKSGLPSDRFFAERPEGSVSTLKIQRTQQEDSAVYLCASSLDTLYEQYFGPGTRLTVT.

This chain uses TRBV20-1 with TRBJ1-5; 9 nucleotides agree with TRBD1. Trimming at V came to 4 bases and at J to 4 bases, leaving 8 bases not matched to a gene. The CDR3 runs to 15 residues. The V gene's germline CDR1 is DFQATT and CDR2 SNEGSKA (reference sequence). The CDR3 DNA is TGCAGTGCTATACAGAGTGGGACAGGGAATCAGCCCCAGCATTTT. Protein product: CSAIQSGTGNQPQHF.